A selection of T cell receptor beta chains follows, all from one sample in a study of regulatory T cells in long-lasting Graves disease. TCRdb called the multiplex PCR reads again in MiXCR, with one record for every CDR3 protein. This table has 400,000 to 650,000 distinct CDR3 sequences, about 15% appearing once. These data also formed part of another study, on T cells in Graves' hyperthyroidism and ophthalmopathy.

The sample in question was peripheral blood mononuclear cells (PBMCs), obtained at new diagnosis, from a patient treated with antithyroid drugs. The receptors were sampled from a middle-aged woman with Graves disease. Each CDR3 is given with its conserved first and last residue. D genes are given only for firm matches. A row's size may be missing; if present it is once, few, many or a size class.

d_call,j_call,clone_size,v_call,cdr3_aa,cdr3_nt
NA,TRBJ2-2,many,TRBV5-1,CASSLTGIDGELFF,TGCGCCAGCAGCTTAACAGGGATCGACGGGGAGCTGTTTTTT
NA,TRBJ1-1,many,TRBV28,CASSLGTSAAFF,TGTGCCAGCAGCTTGGGGACTTCCGCAGCTTTCTTT
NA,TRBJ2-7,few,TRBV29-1,CSVSTENNYEQYF,TGCAGCGTATCGACCGAGAACAACTACGAGCAGTACTTC
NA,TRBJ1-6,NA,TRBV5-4,CASSLESGFSNSPLHF,TGTGCCAGCAGCTTGGAGTCAGGATTTTCTAATTCACCCCTCCACTTT
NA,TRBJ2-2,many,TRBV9,CASSVGDWNTGELFF,TGTGCCAGCAGCGTAGGGGACTGGAACACCGGGGAGCTGTTTTTT
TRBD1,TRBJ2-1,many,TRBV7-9,CASSPDRTSGQGGEQFF,TGTGCCAGCAGCCCCGACCGCACCTCGGGACAGGGGGGTGAGCAGTTCTTC
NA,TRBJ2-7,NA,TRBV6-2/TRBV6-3,CASRRQGRGGKNEQYF,TGTGCCAGCAGGAGACAGGGTAGGGGAGGTAAGAACGAGCAGTACTTC
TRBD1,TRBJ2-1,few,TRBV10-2,CASARDSQFF,TGCGCCAGTGCCCGGGACAGTCAGTTCTTC
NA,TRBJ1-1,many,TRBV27,CASRGRENTEAFF,TGTGCCAGCAGAGGACGGGAGAACACTGAAGCTTTCTTT
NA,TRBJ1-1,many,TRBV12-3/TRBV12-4,CASSGAFVNTEAFF,TGTGCCAGCAGTGGGGCCTTTGTTAACACTGAAGCTTTCTTT
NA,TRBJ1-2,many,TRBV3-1,CASSQGSGGYTF,TGTGCCAGCAGCCAAGGGAGCGGGGGCTACACCTTC
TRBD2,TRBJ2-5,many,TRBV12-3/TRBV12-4,CASSLASGGASETQYF,TGTGCCAGCAGTTTAGCGAGCGGGGGGGCCTCGGAGACCCAGTACTTC
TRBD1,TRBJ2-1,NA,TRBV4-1,CASSQDIQGAYNEQFF,TGCGCCAGCAGCCAAGATATTCAGGGGGCCTACAATGAGCAGTTCTTC
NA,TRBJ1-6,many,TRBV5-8,CASSYPGNSPLHF,TGTGCCAGCAGCTACCCCGGTAATTCACCCCTCCACTTT
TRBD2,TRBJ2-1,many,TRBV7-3,CASSSSGGGSSYNEQFF,TGTGCCAGCAGCTCTAGCGGGGGGGGGAGCTCCTACAATGAGCAGTTCTTC
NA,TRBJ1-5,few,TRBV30,CAWSVGEAQPQHF,TGTGCCTGGAGTGTAGGCGAGGCTCAGCCCCAGCATTTT
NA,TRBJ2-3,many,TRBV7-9,CASSFGDTQYF,TGTGCCAGCAGCTTTGGGGATACGCAGTATTTT
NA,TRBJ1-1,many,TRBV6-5,CASSYMSGTQVGAFF,TGTGCCAGCAGTTACATGAGCGGAACGCAGGTTGGAGCTTTCTTT
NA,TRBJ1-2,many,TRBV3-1,CASSSTEGFRGYTF,TGTGCCAGCAGCTCAACAGAAGGGTTCCGTGGCTACACCTTC
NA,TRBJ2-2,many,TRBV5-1,CASSWTVNTGELFF,TGCGCCAGCAGCTGGACAGTGAACACCGGGGAGCTGTTTTTT
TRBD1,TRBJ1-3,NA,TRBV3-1,CASSQDRDRISGNTIYF,TGTGCCAGCAGCCAAGATCGGGACAGGATCTCTGGAAACACCATATATTTT
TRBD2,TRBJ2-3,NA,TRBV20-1,CSARPNLGATSGGARLDTQYF,TGCAGTGCTAGACCCAACCTGGGCGCAACAAGCGGGGGGGCCAGGTTAGATACGCAGTATTTT
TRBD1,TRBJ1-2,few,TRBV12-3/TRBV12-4,CASSTGGILGGYTF,TGTGCCAGCAGTACAGGGGGTATTTTAGGTGGCTACACCTTC
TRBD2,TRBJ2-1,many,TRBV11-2,CASSYPGGGYNEQFF,TGTGCCAGCAGCTACCCTGGCGGGGGGTACAATGAGCAGTTCTTC
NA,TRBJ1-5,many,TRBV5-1,CASSQTGGGNQPQHF,TGTGCCAGCAGCCAAACGGGGGGGGGTAATCAGCCCCAGCATTTT
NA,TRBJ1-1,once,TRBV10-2,CASKIEGEWTEAFF,TGCGCCAGCAAAATCGAGGGGGAATGGACTGAAGCTTTCTTT
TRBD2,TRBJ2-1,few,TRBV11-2,CASSPGGGIEQFF,TGTGCCAGCAGCCCCGGGGGGGGTATTGAGCAGTTCTTC
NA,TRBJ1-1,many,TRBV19,CASRAERNTEAFF,TGTGCCAGTAGAGCAGAGAGGAACACTGAAGCTTTCTTT
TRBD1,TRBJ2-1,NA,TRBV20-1,CSAAGTGTNEQFF,TGCAGTGCAGCCGGGACAGGTACGAATGAGCAGTTCTTC
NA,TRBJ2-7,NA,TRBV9,CASAPGGRSYEQYF,TGTGCCAGCGCCCCCGGGGGGCGATCCTACGAGCAGTACTTC
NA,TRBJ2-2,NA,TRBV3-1,CASSLLGHNTGELFF,TGTGCCAGCTCACTACTTGGACACAACACCGGGGAGCTGTTTTTT
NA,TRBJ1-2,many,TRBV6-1,CASSPLRFSGNGYTF,TGTGCCAGCAGTCCCCTGAGGTTTTCGGGGAACGGCTACACCTTC
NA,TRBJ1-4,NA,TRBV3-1,CASSPREGTNEKLFF,TGTGCCAGCAGCCCCCGGGAGGGAACTAATGAAAAACTGTTTTTT
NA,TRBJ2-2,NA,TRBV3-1,CASSQVETGELFF,TGTGCCAGCAGCCAAGTAGAAACCGGGGAGCTGTTTTTT
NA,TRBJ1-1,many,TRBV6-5,CASSYSGGLNTEAFF,TGTGCCAGCAGTTACTCCGGGGGACTGAACACTGAAGCTTTCTTT
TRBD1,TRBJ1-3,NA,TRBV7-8,CASSPLSWTGASSGNTIYF,TGTGCCAGCAGCCCCCTTTCCTGGACAGGGGCTTCCTCTGGAAACACCATATATTTT
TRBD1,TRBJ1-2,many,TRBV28,CASSTGTGLFYGYTF,TGTGCCAGCAGTACCGGGACAGGACTGTTCTATGGCTACACCTTC
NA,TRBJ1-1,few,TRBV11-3,CASSLGPPDTEAFF,TGTGCCAGCAGCTTAGGGCCCCCAGACACTGAAGCTTTCTTT
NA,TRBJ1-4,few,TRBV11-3,CASSLGPGKLFF,TGTGCCAGCAGCTTAGGACCGGGGAAACTGTTTTTT
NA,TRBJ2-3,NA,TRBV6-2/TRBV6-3,CARVIRVGTDTQYF,TGTGCCAGAGTGATTAGGGTTGGCACAGATACGCAGTATTTT
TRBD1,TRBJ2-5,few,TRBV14,CASSQGIHRGVETQYF,TGTGCCAGCAGCCAAGGAATACACAGGGGAGTGGAGACCCAGTACTTC
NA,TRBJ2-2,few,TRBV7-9,CASSVRGANTGELFF,TGTGCCAGCAGCGTCAGGGGGGCGAACACCGGGGAGCTGTTTTTT
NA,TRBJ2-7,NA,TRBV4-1,CASSQGPSRETAEQYF,TGCGCCAGCAGCCAAGGACCTTCCAGGGAGACCGCCGAGCAGTACTTC
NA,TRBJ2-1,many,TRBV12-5,CASGLVFGLGQFF,TGTGCTAGTGGTTTGGTATTTGGGTTAGGGCAGTTCTTC
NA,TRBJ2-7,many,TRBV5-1,CASTATTGGGYEQYF,TGCGCCAGCACCGCCACGACAGGCGGAGGCTACGAGCAGTACTTC
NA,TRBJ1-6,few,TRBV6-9,CASSYQDLSSLHF,TGTGCCAGCAGTTACCAGGACCTTTCCTCCCTCCACTTT
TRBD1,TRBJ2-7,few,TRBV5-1,CASSLGGQGSDEQYF,TGCGCCAGCAGCTTGGGGGGACAGGGATCAGACGAGCAGTACTTC
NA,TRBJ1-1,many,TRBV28,CASSLSTGQVTAFF,TGTGCCAGCAGTTTAAGTACAGGGCAGGTGACAGCTTTCTTT
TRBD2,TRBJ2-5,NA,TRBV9,CASGMGLADQETQYF,TGTGCCAGCGGTATGGGACTAGCCGATCAAGAGACCCAGTACTTC
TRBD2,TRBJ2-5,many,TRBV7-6,CASSSPTSGSTQETQYF,TGTGCCAGCAGCTCCCCGACTAGCGGGAGCACTCAAGAGACCCAGTACTTC
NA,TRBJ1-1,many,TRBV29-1,CSVEEVMNTEAFF,TGCAGCGTTGAAGAGGTCATGAACACTGAAGCTTTCTTT
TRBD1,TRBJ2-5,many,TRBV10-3,CAISDREETQYF,TGTGCCATCAGCGACAGGGAGGAGACCCAGTACTTC